The 9 T cell receptor beta chains below were found in one sample sequenced in a study of T-cell reconstitution after alpha-beta-depleted transplantation in children (dated by TCRdb to about 2016). Preparation of the library involved PCR. Reads for this sample came from an Illumina HiSeq 2500. Molecular barcoding was employed in the preparation of TCR libraries, with unique molecular identifiers being used to normalize TCRbeta repertoire quantification. TCRdb reworked the public reads: Q25 trimming with fastp, MiXCR clone assembly, productive beta chains retained. When rows share a CDR3 protein, they turn into one entry using the most common DNA and genes. A total of more than 400,000 distinct CDR3 sequences appear in this sample, approximately 10% of them only once. The top ten clonotypes cover 14% of the sample. According to the study, the label for this sample's treatment or condition signals: allogeneic hematopoietic cell transplantation with graft depleted of TCRalphabeta T cells and CD19 B cells.

Source: PBMCs, mostly from graft donor cells, taken 180 days after TCRalphabeta/CD19-depleted stem cell transplant. The receptors originated from a female patient aged 2-15 years who had a stem cell transplant for aplastic anemia, so the T cells may come from the graft donor.

This clonotype was picked up a small number of times. J is TRBJ2-5 and V is TRBV9; 7 nucleotides align to TRBD1. The CDR3 runs to 16 residues. V shed 3 bases, J shed 7 bases, and the junction held 15 bases outside the gene matches. Germline CDR1 reads SGDLS; CDR2 reads YYNGEE. CDR3 amino acids: CASSADPGTVQRTQYF. In DNA form, the CDR3 reads TGTGCCAGCAGCGCGGACCCTGGGACAGTCCAGAGGACCCAGTACTTC.

This clonotype came up a few times. This rearrangement joins TRBV24-1 to TRBJ2-3; D is perhaps TRBD2 (5 bases). Germline V CDR1 and CDR2: KGHDR, SFDVKD. The ends were cut back, 0 bases at V and 5 bases at J, with 17 bases in the middle. The CDR3 is 17 amino acids. CDR3 sequence (DNA): TGTGCCACCAGTGATTTGGGCGGGTTACTCGGCCGAGATACGCAGTATTTT. Its protein is CATSDLGGLLGRDTQYF.

The rearrangement uses TRBV7-9 and TRBJ2-3; no definite D call. The germline V gene encodes CDR1 SEHNR and CDR2 FQNEAQ (reference sequence). Trimming took off 10 bases at V and 2 bases at J, with 16 bases between the two ends. The CDR3 runs to 14 residues. CDR3: CATNPPGYTDTQYF. In DNA form, the CDR3 reads TGTGCCACCAACCCGCCCGGGTACACAGATACGCAGTATTTT.

This clonotype was seen more than once but under ten times. The chain joins TRBV12-3 or TRBV12-4 to TRBJ2-3, with no clear D. This CDR3 is built from 17 residues. Trimming cost V 5 bases and J 0 bases, with 18 bases left between them. Written as DNA, the CDR3 is TGTGCCAGCAGTCGTTCCTCCGGGTATCTCAGCACAGATACGCAGTATTTT. Its protein product is CASSRSSGYLSTDTQYF.

This chain connects TRBV29-1 to TRBJ2-7; perhaps TRBD1 as D (6 bases). Germline CDR1 is SQVTM and CDR2 is ANQGSEA. Trimming shortened V by 1 base and J by 6 bases, and 31 bases separated the two germline ends. The CDR3 contains 19 residues. CDR3 bases: TGCAGCGTTGAAGCCCCCCTTACACCCGGGATAAAGGTAGGGGGCGAGCAGTACTTC. Encoded protein: CSVEAPLTPGIKVGGEQYF.

V is TRBV11-2 and J is TRBJ2-1; 8 bases are shared with TRBD2. Per the germline V gene, CDR1 is SGHAT and CDR2 is FQNNGV. J was trimmed by 3 bases and V by 5 bases; bases with no gene match: 9. The CDR3 is 16 residues long. The DNA of the CDR3 is TGTGCCAGCAGCCCCAGTCCCACTAGCGGCTACAATGAGCAGTTCTTC. Translating it yields CASSPSPTSGYNEQFF.

This clonotype appeared a few times. The chain carries TRBV6-2 or TRBV6-3 and TRBJ2-3; D call uncertain. This CDR3 is 11 amino acids long. Trimming removed 8 bases from V and 4 bases from J, with 7 bases in between. Germline V gives CDR1 MNHEY, CDR2 SVGEGT. The DNA of the CDR3 is TGTGCCAGCGGTTGGGCAGATACGCAGTATTTT. Protein sequence: CASGWADTQYF.

V gene TRBV6-2 or TRBV6-3 combines with J gene TRBJ2-7; D possibly matches TRBD1 or TRBD2 (5 bases each). Trimming took off 2 bases at V and 0 bases at J, with 14 bases between the two ends. There are 16 residues in the CDR3. The germline CDR1 and CDR2 sequences are MNHEY and SVGEGT. CDR3 sequence (DNA): TGTGCCAGCAGTTACAGCCCCCCGGGACCCTCCTACGAGCAGTACGTC. Translated, it gives CASSYSPPGPSYEQYV.

This clonotype was detected ten times or more. The J gene is TRBJ2-5, the V gene TRBV29-1; D possibly corresponds to TRBD1 (5 bases). Between the trimmed V and J ends, which lost 3 bases and 4 bases, there was a span of 9 bases. Germline lookup yields CDR1 SQVTM and CDR2 ANQGSEA. This CDR3 is built from 12 residues. CDR3 region: CSVDQGRETQYF. CDR3 DNA sequence: TGCAGCGTTGATCAGGGTCGAGAGACCCAGTACTTC.